This TCR beta chain was obtained from a study of vaccination effects on CD4 cells after COVID-19. Across the study: Two-dose BNT162b2 or mRNA-1273 vaccination was given to participants. Study results and limitations: Convalescent patients were scarce in the study, and it lacked early post-infection timepoints. After vaccination, at late timepoints, clones induced by infection and by vaccine contracted markedly.

Profiled with immunoSEQ multiplex PCR; TCRdb holds only in-frame clones, not every one. The table shows 14,000 or so clones, with around 80% occurring only once. Germline trimming cut 2 bases from V and 3 bases from J; bases unmatched to any gene: 2. Germline V gene data show CDR1 as SQVTM and CDR2 as ANQGSEA. The CDR3 is made up of 13 amino acids. Notes on this clone: As yet, its antigen is unknown.

Expansion of antigen-specific CD4+ T cells with viral peptide pools was carried out by the ViraFEST assay before sequencing. Scientists isolated CD4+ T cells after a roughly nine-day culture period ended. At days 3 and 7, half of the medium was exchanged for IL-2 medium. The V and J genes are TRBV29-1 and TRBJ1-1, with 8 bases aligning to TRBD1. The sequencing here drew on CD4+ T cells from PBMCs cultured with HCoV-229E spike peptides, taken before COVID-19 vaccination. This TCR was sampled from a human donor who received a COVID-19 vaccine. CDR3 DNA sequence: TGCAGCGTTGAACCAGGGGGCTACACTGAAGCTTTCTTT. Protein product: CSVEPGGYTEAFF.